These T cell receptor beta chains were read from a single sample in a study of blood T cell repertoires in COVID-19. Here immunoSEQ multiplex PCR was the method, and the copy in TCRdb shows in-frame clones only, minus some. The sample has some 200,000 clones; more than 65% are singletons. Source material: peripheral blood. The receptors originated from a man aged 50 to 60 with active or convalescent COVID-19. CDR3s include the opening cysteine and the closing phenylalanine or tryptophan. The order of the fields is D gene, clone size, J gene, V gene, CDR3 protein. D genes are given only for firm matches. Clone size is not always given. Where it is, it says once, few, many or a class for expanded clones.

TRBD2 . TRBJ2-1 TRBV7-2 CASSLPGVAGGGEQFF
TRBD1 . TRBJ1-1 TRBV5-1 CASSGGTGGGTEAFF
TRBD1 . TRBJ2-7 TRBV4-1 CASSLDRGWEQYF
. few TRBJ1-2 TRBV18 CASSPSQGYGYTF
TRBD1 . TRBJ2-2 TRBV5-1 CASSLHGTGVSGELFF
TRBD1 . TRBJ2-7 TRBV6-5 CASSRTGVYNEQYF
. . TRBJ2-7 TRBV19 CASSSDTSYEQYF
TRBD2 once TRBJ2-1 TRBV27 CASRGLAGVNEQFF
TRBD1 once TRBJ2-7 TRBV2 CASSAGTGYIDEQYF
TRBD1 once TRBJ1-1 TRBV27 CASSSLQGADTEAFF
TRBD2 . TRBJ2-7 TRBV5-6 CASSLKLAGGSEQYF
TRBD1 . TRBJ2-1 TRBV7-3 CASSRDRVYNEQFF
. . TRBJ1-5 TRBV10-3 CAIGEGNQPQHF